This TCR beta chain was observed in a study of cytomegalovirus exposure and HLA in healthy donors. The study, taken as a whole, reports: HLA-A and HLA-B allele assignments for most subjects were reportedly predicted accurately using TCR beta sequences.

PCR used 60 Vbeta primers and 13 Jbeta primers. Original analysis: Approximately 73 million unique TCR beta chains, 9 million to 12 million shared, were counted in a later analysis. The data were produced by immunoSEQ multiplex PCR, yet TCRdb's version contains in-frame clones alone and is incomplete. The V and J calls and clone size come from that table; D and trimming were worked out from the DNA. This sample carries tens of thousands of clones, with less than 4% going to the ten biggest clones. Germline CDR1 and CDR2: KGHSH and LQKENI. The V end lost 3 bases, the J end lost 7 bases, and 10 bases lay between the germline ends. CDR3 length: 13 amino acids. Comment on this clone: Its antigen is unidentified.

The V gene is TRBV18, the J gene TRBJ2-1; a weak D match, TRBD1 (6 bases). The sample was PBMCs. This sequence originates from a male donor in good health and CMV-seronegative. CDR3 coding DNA: TGTGCCAGCTCACCGACAGGTGATAATGAGCAGTTCTTC. Translating gives CASSPTGDNEQFF.